The source of this T cell receptor beta chain is a study of identifying expanded T cells in peripheral blood. Healthy donors had no documented immune events, such as infections, while sampled. TCRdb keeps only in-frame clones here, not all; method: immunoSEQ multiplex PCR. The repertoire holds roughly 100,000 clones, with 70% to 90% as singletons. The V gene lost 3 bases and the J gene lost 5 bases, with 8 bases spanning the gap. Germline lookup yields CDR1 GTSNPN and CDR2 SVGIG (reference sequence). CDR3 length equals 11 residues. This receptor was identified in a person aged 18 to 69 in good health. The chain employs TRBV30 and TRBJ2-7, with D hard to call. Sequencing used blood. The CDR3 DNA reads as TGTGCCTGGAGATGGGTGAACGAGCAGTACTTC. This translates into CAWRWVNEQYF.